Below are 18 T cell receptor beta chains sequenced from a single sample in a study of lymphopenia after photon versus proton radiotherapy. Here immunoSEQ multiplex PCR was the method, and the copy in TCRdb shows in-frame clones only, minus some. Counted here are 20,000 to 25,000 clones, roughly 85% occurring once; the ten biggest clones make up approximately 18%. The sample was peripheral blood, taken from a patient treated with photon-based radiotherapy. All receptors derive from a man aged 55 to 70 with pancreatic cancer.

The rearrangement uses TRBV2 and TRBJ2-7, with 9 bases that match TRBD2. Germline V lookup: CDR1 SNHLY, CDR2 FYNNEI. With V trimmed by 5 bases and J by 0 bases, 5 bases remained unmatched. The CDR3 is made up of 15 amino acids. CDR3 in amino acids: CASSITSGPSYEQYF. Written as DNA, the CDR3 is TGTGCCAGCAGTATCACTAGCGGGCCCTCCTACGAGCAGTACTTC.

The rearrangement links TRBV4-2 to TRBJ2-4; 11 bases map to TRBD2. This CDR3 comprises 16 residues. V was clipped by 5 bases and J by 7 bases; unmatched bases: 10. Germline V gene lookup returns CDR1 LGHNA and CDR2 YNFKEQ. This CDR3 is CASSFSSGGTGNIQYF. CDR3 bases: TGTGCCAGCAGCTTCTCTAGCGGGGGGACGGGGAACATTCAGTACTTC.

CDR3 nucleotides: TGTGCCAGCAGAGGTTGGGCCGGTGGGGCCAACGTCCTGACTTTC. Protein: CASRGWAGGANVLTF. This chain links TRBV27 with TRBJ2-6; D remains unclear. Germline assignment: CDR1 MNHEY and CDR2 SMNVEV (reference sequence). V was trimmed by 6 bases and J by 3 bases, leaving 12 bases between them. The CDR3 runs 15 residues. The full variable domain, its missing parts supplied by reference TRBV27 and TRBJ2-6, is EAQVTQNPRYLITVTGKKLTVTCSQNMNHEYMSWYRQDPGLGLRQIYYSMNVEVTDKGDVPEGYKVSRKEKRNFPLILESPSPNQTSLYFCASRGWAGGANVLTFGAGSRLTVL.

The J gene is TRBJ1-1, the V gene TRBV5-4; no clear D gene. CDR1 is SGHNT and CDR2 is YYREEE in the germline V gene (reference sequence). The length of the CDR3 is 14 residues. The V and J ends lost 0 bases and 1 base respectively, with 7 bases between them. CDR3 region: CASSLEQRNTEAFF. The CDR3, as DNA: TGTGCCAGCAGCTTGGAACAGAGGAACACTGAAGCTTTCTTT.

This clone came up once. The chain uses TRBV2 and TRBJ1-1, with D perhaps matching TRBD1 (6 bases). This CDR3 region has 14 residues. Germline V lookup: CDR1 SNHLY, CDR2 FYNNEI. The V end lost 6 bases, the J end lost 6 bases, and 17 bases lay between the germline ends. DNA of the CDR3: TGTGCCAGCAGCACAACAGGGAACGCGGCTGAAGCTTTCTTT. Translation: CASSTTGNAAEAFF. The variable domain in full, with the rest retrieved from reference TRBV2 and TRBJ1-1, is EPEVTQTPSHQVTQMGQEVILRCVPISNHLYFYWYRQILGQKVEFLVSFYNNEISEKSEIFDDQFSVERPDGSNFTLKIRSTKLEDSAMYFCASSTTGNAAEAFFGQGTRLTVV.

V usage is TRBV7-9 and J usage is TRBJ2-1; tentative D call: TRBD1 (6 bases). Germline CDR1 is SEHNR and CDR2 is FQNEAQ (reference sequence). The CDR3 runs 17 residues. V lost 1 base and J 6 bases, leaving 19 bases between the germline ends. The CDR3 loop is CASSLEVDAFRGNEQFF. The CDR3 nucleotides are TGTGCCAGCAGCTTAGAAGTTGACGCTTTCAGGGGCAATGAGCAGTTCTTC.

The chain combines TRBV2 with TRBJ1-3; D ambiguous. Germline V CDR1 and CDR2: SNHLY, FYNNEI. This CDR3 is 14 amino acids long. The germline V and J ends were trimmed by 6 bases and 0 bases, with 9 bases remaining between them. CDR3 in DNA: TGTGCCAGCAGCATACCTAGCTCTGGAAACACCATATATTTT. It translates to CASSIPSSGNTIYF.

Of note for this clone: The junction does not match germline at one end; this may be a read error. The genes are TRBV19 and TRBJ1-5; D is ambiguous. This CDR3 is built from 15 residues. Germline V CDR1 and CDR2: LNHDA, SQIVND (reference sequence). CDR3 sequence reads: CASSMTFSSIQPQHF. The CDR3 region has the DNA TGTGCCAGTAGTATGACTTTCTCTAGCATTCAGCCCCAGCATTTT.

The V and J genes are TRBV6-1 and TRBJ1-1; TRBD1 is a possible D gene (6 bases). CDR3 size: 13 residues. Germline-derived CDR1 and CDR2 are MNHNS and SASEGT. V lost 1 base to trimming and J lost 9 bases, with 12 bases between them. CDR3 nucleotides: TGTGCCAGCAGTGAAGATCGGACAGTAAAAGCTTTCTTT. Protein sequence: CASSEDRTVKAFF.

The V call is TRBV11-2, the J call TRBJ2-7; D might be TRBD1 or TRBD2, each matching 6 bases. The CDR3 is 14 amino acids. V lost 4 bases and J lost 6, with 16 bases in between. The V gene's germline CDR1 is SGHAT and CDR2 FQNNGV. CDR3 protein: CASSSGAYRIEQYF. CDR3 bases: TGTGCCAGCAGCTCGGGGGCCTATAGGATCGAGCAGTACTTC.

The V and J genes are TRBV5-1 and TRBJ1-1; D unclear. V lost 4 bases and J lost 0, with 10 bases in between. Germline V lookup: CDR1 SGHRS, CDR2 YFSETQ. The length of the CDR3 is 14 residues. The CDR3 coding sequence is TGCGCCAGCAGCATGGAGTGGGTGAACACTGAAGCTTTCTTT. It encodes CASSMEWVNTEAFF.

V and J are TRBV14 and TRBJ1-6; D perhaps matches TRBD1 (5 bases). The V and J ends lost 1 base and 7 bases respectively, with 8 bases between them. The CDR3 consists of 14 residues. Germline-derived CDR1 and CDR2 are SGHDN and FVKESK. CDR3 sequence reads: CASSQVTVNSPLHF. CDR3 coding DNA: TGTGCCAGCAGCCAAGTGACAGTCAATTCACCCCTCCACTTT.

The chain couples TRBV7-2 to TRBJ2-5, with D maybe TRBD2 (6 bases). Germline CDR1 is SGHTA and CDR2 is FQGNSA. The CDR3 extends over 14 amino acids. Trimming shortened V by 5 bases and J by 2 bases, and 12 bases separated the two germline ends. The CDR3 here is CASSARAGQETQYF. CDR3 bases: TGTGCCAGCAGCGCCCGGGCGGGACAAGAGACCCAGTACTTC. Full variable domain (remainder filled in from reference TRBV7-2 and TRBJ2-5): GAGVSQSPSNKVTEKGKDVELRCDPISGHTALYWYRQSLGQGLEFLIYFQGNSAPDKSGLPSDRFSAERTGGSVSTLTIQRTQQEDSAVYLCASSARAGQETQYFGPGTRLLVL.

This rearrangement joins TRBV18 to TRBJ1-1; perhaps TRBD1 as D (5 bases). CDR1 and CDR2 from the germline V gene are KGHSH and LQKENI. This CDR3 spans 12 amino acids. Trimming took off 5 bases at V and 5 bases at J, with 9 bases between the two ends. CDR3 sequence: CASSGGRTEAFF. CDR3 nucleotide sequence: TGTGCCAGCTCAGGGGGAAGGACTGAAGCTTTCTTT.

The J gene is TRBJ2-7, the V gene TRBV5-1, with D possibly being TRBD1 or TRBD2 (6 bases each). CDR1 is SGHRS and CDR2 is YFSETQ in the germline V gene. The CDR3 runs 13 residues. V gave up 5 bases and J gave up 0 bases, with 9 bases separating them. The CDR3 sequence: CASRGGSSYEQYF. The DNA for the CDR3 is TGCGCCAGCAGAGGGGGGAGCTCCTACGAGCAGTACTTC.

The chain links TRBV9 to TRBJ2-5; D not certain. Germline V CDR1 and CDR2: SGDLS, YYNGEE. V shed 0 bases and J shed 3 bases, with 9 bases lying between them. The CDR3 is 14 residues long. CDR3 in amino acids: CASSVEWSEETQYF. CDR3 DNA sequence: TGTGCCAGCAGCGTAGAGTGGTCGGAAGAGACCCAGTACTTC.

The chain couples TRBV9 to TRBJ2-7; possible D gene TRBD1, 9 bases. The V end was cut by 4 bases, the J end by 4 bases, with 21 bases between. The CDR3 is made up of 16 amino acids. Germline V gives CDR1 SGDLS, CDR2 YYNGEE. Here the CDR3 DNA reads TGTGCCAGCAGCCCTCGGGGGGGGGACAGGGAGTACGAGCAGTACTTC. This gives the protein CASSPRGGDREYEQYF.

The chain couples TRBV11-3 to TRBJ2-1; TRBD1 matches at 7 bases. Germline lookup yields CDR1 SGHNT and CDR2 YENEEA. Germline trimming cut 1 base from V and 1 base from J; bases unmatched to any gene: 7. The CDR3 length is 17 residues. For the CDR3, the DNA is TGTGCCAGCAGCTTAGGCACCGGGACAGTTTCCTACAATGAGCAGTTCTTC. It translates to CASSLGTGTVSYNEQFF.